A selection of T cell receptor beta chains follows, all from one sample in a study of T cell changes during pregnancy in multiple sclerosis. Sequencing used immunoSEQ multiplex PCR; TCRdb keeps in-frame clones, though not all of them. The repertoire consists of over 70,000 clones, with 80% to 95% occurring once and the leading ten covering 3.5% to 4.5%. This specimen was peripheral blood, taken in the first trimester of pregnancy. The receptors here all came from a female donor with multiple sclerosis, enrolled in a pregnancy study. The CDR3 runs from the conserved cysteine through the conserved F or W. The D gene is left open where the match is weak. The listing skips clone size in some rows; elsewhere it reads once, few, many or a size class.

j_call: TRBJ1-2; d_call: TRBD1; clone_size: NA; v_call: TRBV9; cdr3_aa: CASSVGQGIDYGYTF; cdr3_nt: TGTGCCAGCAGCGTAGGACAGGGGATAGACTATGGCTACACCTTC
j_call: TRBJ2-7; d_call: TRBD1; clone_size: NA; v_call: TRBV9; cdr3_aa: CASSVRRGQGSYEQYF; cdr3_nt: TGTGCCAGCAGCGTACGCAGGGGGCAGGGGAGCTACGAGCAGTACTTC
j_call: TRBJ1-2; d_call: TRBD1; clone_size: NA; v_call: TRBV29-1; cdr3_aa: CSVYTGVDYGYTF; cdr3_nt: TGCAGCGTTTATACAGGGGTAGACTATGGCTACACCTTC
j_call: TRBJ1-1; d_call: TRBD1; clone_size: NA; v_call: TRBV5-5; cdr3_aa: CASSVGTGLNTEAFF; cdr3_nt: TGTGCCAGCAGCGTTGGGACAGGGCTGAACACTGAAGCTTTCTTT
j_call: TRBJ1-6; d_call: NA; clone_size: few; v_call: TRBV4-2; cdr3_aa: CASSSSRGDSPLHF; cdr3_nt: TGTGCCAGCAGCTCCAGCCGGGGAGATTCACCCCTCCACTTT
j_call: TRBJ2-1; d_call: TRBD2; clone_size: NA; v_call: TRBV7-3; cdr3_aa: CASSFPGTSINEQFF; cdr3_nt: TGTGCCAGCAGCTTCCCCGGGACTAGCATCAATGAGCAGTTCTTC
j_call: TRBJ1-5; d_call: TRBD1; clone_size: NA; v_call: TRBV19; cdr3_aa: CASSIGGGTGGQPQHF; cdr3_nt: TGTGCCAGTAGTATAGGGGGCGGGACAGGGGGTCAGCCCCAGCATTTT
j_call: TRBJ2-1; d_call: NA; clone_size: NA; v_call: TRBV13; cdr3_aa: CASSPRRVSSNEQFF; cdr3_nt: TGTGCCAGCAGCCCACGGAGGGTTTCTAGTAATGAGCAGTTCTTC
j_call: TRBJ2-1; d_call: TRBD1; clone_size: NA; v_call: TRBV18; cdr3_aa: CASSRDRDNNEQFF; cdr3_nt: TGTGCCAGCTCACGGGACAGGGACAACAATGAGCAGTTCTTC
j_call: TRBJ1-4; d_call: TRBD1; clone_size: NA; v_call: TRBV15; cdr3_aa: CATSREGAGTGGKNEKLFF; cdr3_nt: TGTGCCACCAGCAGAGAGGGGGCCGGGACAGGGGGGAAAAATGAAAAACTGTTTTTT
j_call: TRBJ2-1; d_call: TRBD1; clone_size: few; v_call: TRBV27; cdr3_aa: CASSLDRGYNEQFF; cdr3_nt: TGTGCCAGCAGTTTGGACAGGGGTTACAATGAGCAGTTCTTC
j_call: TRBJ1-1; d_call: TRBD1; clone_size: NA; v_call: TRBV5-4; cdr3_aa: CASSPGGAGGRNTEAFF; cdr3_nt: TGTGCCAGCAGCCCCGGTGGAGCAGGGGGGAGGAACACTGAAGCTTTCTTT
j_call: TRBJ1-1; d_call: NA; clone_size: NA; v_call: TRBV11-1; cdr3_aa: CASSLAQGVEAFF; cdr3_nt: TGTGCCAGCAGCTTAGCACAGGGAGTTGAAGCTTTCTTT
j_call: TRBJ1-2; d_call: NA; clone_size: NA; v_call: TRBV4-1; cdr3_aa: CASSHDFWGYTF; cdr3_nt: TGCGCCAGCAGCCACGACTTCTGGGGCTACACCTTC
j_call: TRBJ2-3; d_call: NA; clone_size: NA; v_call: TRBV2; cdr3_aa: CASSPTGATSTDTQYF; cdr3_nt: TGTGCCAGCAGCCCAACTGGGGCCACTAGCACAGATACGCAGTATTTT
j_call: TRBJ1-5; d_call: TRBD1; clone_size: few; v_call: TRBV29-1; cdr3_aa: CSVALGTGGNQPQHF; cdr3_nt: TGCAGCGTTGCCTTGGGGACAGGGGGCAATCAGCCCCAGCATTTT
j_call: TRBJ2-3; d_call: TRBD2; clone_size: NA; v_call: TRBV5-1; cdr3_aa: CASSSGLAGGHRITDTQYF; cdr3_nt: TGCGCCAGCAGCTCAGGACTAGCGGGGGGCCACCGGATCACAGATACGCAGTATTTT
j_call: TRBJ2-3; d_call: TRBD2; clone_size: NA; v_call: TRBV7-7; cdr3_aa: CASSLGSSGGADTQYF; cdr3_nt: TGTGCTAGCAGCTTAGGGTCTAGCGGGGGGGCAGATACGCAGTATTTT
j_call: TRBJ2-7; d_call: TRBD1; clone_size: NA; v_call: TRBV6-6; cdr3_aa: CASSFDRGLREQYF; cdr3_nt: TGTGCCAGCAGTTTTGACAGGGGCCTACGCGAGCAGTACTTC
j_call: TRBJ1-1; d_call: NA; clone_size: NA; v_call: TRBV4-1; cdr3_aa: CASSPRQNTEAFF; cdr3_nt: TGCGCCAGCAGCCCTCGACAGAACACTGAAGCTTTCTTT